These T cell receptor beta chains were read from a single sample in a study of blood T cell repertoires in COVID-19. Data came from immunoSEQ multiplex PCR; TCRdb stores just in-frame clones and leaves some out. The sample yields some 150,000 clones, roughly 87% seen once. The sequencing sample was made of PBMCs or T cells enriched from blood (not recorded which). The origin of the receptors is a human donor with acute COVID-19. The donor label of this sample is uncertain. CDR3s include the opening cysteine and the closing phenylalanine or tryptophan.

V gene	J gene	CDR3 protein
TRBV6-2/TRBV6-3	TRBJ2-3	CASSPTSGGSTDTQYF
TRBV7-2	TRBJ2-5	CASRFTGRGETQYF
TRBV10-3	TRBJ1-5	CAISELTGGEQPQHF
TRBV10-3	TRBJ1-2	CAIIEEGPNYGYTF
TRBV30	TRBJ1-2	CAWSGRYWGYTF
TRBV4-2	TRBJ1-2	CASSQEINIKNYGYTF
TRBV10-3	TRBJ2-3	CASQQACGTPGGDTQYF
TRBV3-1/TRBV3-2	TRBJ2-1	CASSQKRGAYNEQFF
TRBV5-4	TRBJ2-7	CASSPGGGRSVEQYF
TRBV9	TRBJ2-1	CASSVGAGATNEQFF
TRBV9	TRBJ1-1	CASSVDAGPDTEAFF
TRBV3-1/TRBV3-2	TRBJ2-2	CASSPAHRGNGELFF